Following are 32 T cell receptor beta chains from one sample sequenced in a study of blood T cells in healthy people across ages (dated by TCRdb to about 2015). The library was built by means of 5' RACE. For sequencing, an Illumina HiSeq 2500 was employed. A second PCR of roughly 7 to 12 cycles was run with a J-beta primer mix and a sample-barcoded 5' primer. TCRdb redid the processing of the public reads, applying fastp at Q25 and MiXCR, and retained in-frame beta chains. CDR3 protein duplicates are merged, each entry listing the most common genes and DNA. The table for this sample lists some 1.4 million distinct CDR3 sequences; about 43% of them were counted only once. The ten largest clones capture under 8% of the sample. The source material was blood. Every receptor here comes from a woman younger than 35 in good health.

This clonotype was seen a few times. This chain uses TRBV7-9 with TRBJ2-3, with D perhaps TRBD2 (7 bases). The germline V and J ends were trimmed by 5 bases and 5 bases, with 11 bases remaining between them. The CDR3 is 13 residues long. Germline loops: CDR1 SEHNR, CDR2 FQNEAQ (reference sequence). This chain's CDR3 is CASSGGAVDTQYF. CDR3 nucleotide sequence: TGTGCCAGCAGCGGGGGGGCCGTAGATACGCAGTATTTT.

This chain links TRBV29-1 with TRBJ2-5; a possible D gene is TRBD1 (5 bases). The length of the CDR3 is 12 residues. Germline CDR1 reads SQVTM; CDR2 reads ANQGSEA. Trimming took off 7 bases at V and 4 bases at J, with 13 bases between the two ends. The CDR3 reads CSADSSRETQYF. The DNA of the CDR3 is TGCAGCGCTGACAGTTCCCGAGAGACCCAGTACTTC. The complete variable domain, with remaining parts taken from reference TRBV29-1 and TRBJ2-5, reads SAVISQKPSRDICQRGTSLTIQCQVDSQVTMMFWYRQQPGQSLTLIATANQGSEATYESGFVIDKFPISRPNLTFSTLTVSNMSPEDSSIYLCSADSSRETQYFGPGTRLLVL.

This rearrangement joins TRBV9 to TRBJ1-5; no reliable D call. This CDR3 is built from 13 residues. From germline, CDR1 is SGDLS and CDR2 YYNGEE. V gave up 0 bases and J gave up 5 bases, with 6 bases separating them. The CDR3 spells CASSVDPDQPQHF. CDR3 bases: TGTGCCAGCAGCGTAGACCCCGATCAGCCCCAGCATTTT.

The rearrangement uses TRBV29-1 and TRBJ2-1; either TRBD1 or TRBD2 may fit D (6 bases each). This CDR3 comprises 13 residues. The germline CDR1 and CDR2 sequences are SQVTM and ANQGSEA. With 7 bases removed from V and 10 bases from J, the gap between germline ends came to 20 bases. CDR3 region: CSGGQAGKGEQFF. The CDR3 coding sequence is TGCAGCGGGGGGCAAGCGGGCAAAGGGGAGCAGTTCTTC.

The chain joins TRBV4-1 to TRBJ1-5; D is uncertain. Germline lookup yields CDR1 MGHRA and CDR2 YSYEKL. The CDR3 is 16 amino acids. V gave up 0 bases and J gave up 2 bases, with 11 bases separating them. CDR3 in DNA: TGCGCCAGCAGCCAAGAGGCGGGGTTCGGCAATCAGCCCCAGCATTTT. Residues: CASSQEAGFGNQPQHF.

The V call is TRBV29-1, the J call TRBJ1-4, with D unclear. V shed 4 bases and J shed 3 bases, with 9 bases lying between them. Germline CDR1 reads SQVTM; CDR2 reads ANQGSEA. The CDR3 totals 13 residues. CDR3 nucleotides: TGCAGCGTTGCTTCCACAGCTAATGAAAAACTGTTTTTT. Translating it yields CSVASTANEKLFF.

The sample holds many counts of this clonotype. The genes are TRBV5-5 and TRBJ2-7; perhaps D is TRBD1 or TRBD2 (6 bases each). Trimming removed 7 bases from V and 4 bases from J, with 24 bases in between. Per the germline V gene, CDR1 is SGHKS and CDR2 is YYEKEE (reference sequence). CDR3 size: 16 residues. CDR3 in amino acids: CASRQEDRLAIYEQYF. CDR3 nucleotide sequence: TGTGCCAGCCGACAGGAGGATCGGCTAGCGATTTACGAGCAGTACTTC.

This clonotype was picked up a small number of times. V is TRBV11-2 and J is TRBJ2-1, with TRBD2 matching over 15 bases. J lost 9 bases, V lost 0 bases, and 12 bases had no gene match. The CDR3 contains 19 residues. The V gene's germline CDR1 is SGHAT and CDR2 FQNNGV. CDR3 protein: CASSLDRPGLAGGRGEQFF. As DNA, the CDR3 is TGTGCCAGCAGCTTAGATAGACCGGGACTAGCGGGAGGAAGGGGTGAGCAGTTCTTC.

This clonotype has only a few counts. This chain uses TRBV2 with TRBJ2-3; the match to TRBD2 covers 11 bases. This CDR3 spans 17 amino acids. CDR1 SNHLY and CDR2 FYNNEI come from the germline V gene. After removal of 8 bases from V and 2 bases from J, the junction contained 12 bases not matched to a gene. The CDR3 here is CASSSGRTTKLTDTQYF. The CDR3 DNA reads TGTGCCAGCTCTAGCGGGAGGACGACCAAACTCACAGATACGCAGTATTTT.

Only one count was recorded for this clonotype. At one boundary the junction diverges from the germline segment, which might be a read error. This chain links TRBV7-2 with TRBJ2-3, with D possibly being TRBD1 or TRBD2 (5 bases each). The CDR3 has 16 residues. Germline V gives CDR1 SGHTA, CDR2 FQGNSA. The DNA of the CDR3 is TGTGCCAGCAGCACAGTAGCGCCTTCAGTCACAGGTACGCAGTATTTT. Translating gives CASSTVAPSVTGTQYF.

This rearrangement joins TRBV5-1 to TRBJ2-3; TRBD2 matches at 7 bases. Trimming removed 0 bases from V and 4 bases from J; junction bases left unmatched: 8. Germline V gene data show CDR1 as SGHRS and CDR2 as YFSETQ. The CDR3 is made up of 16 amino acids. CDR3 in amino acids: CASSLAVGGSADTQYF. CDR3 in DNA: TGCGCCAGCAGCTTGGCCGTGGGGGGGAGCGCAGATACGCAGTATTTT.

The chain carries TRBV6-2 or TRBV6-3 and TRBJ2-5, with TRBD2 as a possible D gene (6 bases). Trimming removed 10 bases from V and 11 bases from J, with 23 bases in between. The CDR3 loop spans 13 amino acids. From germline, CDR1 is MNHEY and CDR2 SVGEGT. CDR3 amino acids: CATSQTSSIEQYF. CDR3 DNA: TGTGCCACATCTCAGACTAGTTCAATTGAGCAGTACTTC.

J is TRBJ2-1 and V is TRBV12-3 or TRBV12-4; 9 positions match TRBD1. The CDR3 contains 17 residues. The ends lost 3 bases at V and 1 base at J; junction bases unmatched: 7. Here the CDR3 DNA reads TGTGCCAGCAGTTTCCGGACAGGGGTCCCATCCTACAATGAGCAGTTCTTC. Protein sequence: CASSFRTGVPSYNEQFF.

The gene calls are TRBV11-2 and TRBJ2-5; 9 bases match TRBD2. The CDR3 spans 18 residues. The J segment lost 4 bases and the V segment lost 5 bases, leaving 17 bases of the junction unmatched. Germline lookup yields CDR1 SGHAT and CDR2 FQNNGV. CDR3 DNA sequence: TGTGCCAGCAGCGGCCCCACCGCGGGGACTAGCTTCGGAGAGACCCAGTACTTC. This translates into CASSGPTAGTSFGETQYF.

The rearrangement uses TRBV12-3 or TRBV12-4 and TRBJ2-3; no clear D gene. Trimming stripped 7 bases from V and 2 bases from J, with 13 bases between. The CDR3 runs to 14 residues. DNA of the CDR3: TGTGCCAGCACCCTCTTGGGCCCCACAGATACGCAGTATTTT. It is translated as CASTLLGPTDTQYF.

The table lists this clonotype with a few counts. The CDR3: CSARDGKSNTEAFF. CDR3 in DNA: TGCAGTGCTAGGGATGGGAAGTCGAACACTGAAGCTTTCTTT. The gene calls are TRBV20-1 and TRBJ1-1; D is undetermined. CDR3 length: 14 amino acids. Per the germline V gene, CDR1 is DFQATT and CDR2 is SNEGSKA (reference sequence). The V and J ends lost 3 bases and 1 base respectively, with 12 bases between them.

This chain uses TRBV20-1 with TRBJ1-1; 9 positions match TRBD1. The V gene's germline CDR1 is DFQATT and CDR2 SNEGSKA (reference sequence). Trimming at V came to 3 bases and at J to 10 bases, leaving 6 bases not matched to a gene. The CDR3 totals 12 residues. The CDR3: CSASSGQGRAFF. As DNA, the CDR3 is TGCAGTGCTAGCTCGGGACAGGGACGAGCTTTCTTT.

This rearrangement joins TRBV5-1 to TRBJ1-2; D is unclear. Per germline, CDR1 SGHRS and CDR2 YFSETQ. Trimming took off 4 bases at V and 0 bases at J, with 13 bases between the two ends. This CDR3 has 15 residues. The CDR3 protein is CASSPEGKTNYGYTF. The CDR3 DNA reads as TGCGCCAGCAGCCCGGAGGGAAAAACTAACTATGGCTACACCTTC.

This clonotype was observed at least ten times. This chain joins TRBV10-3 and TRBJ2-7; perhaps TRBD2 as D (6 bases). V lost 4 bases, J lost 5 bases, and 6 bases lay in between. The CDR3 spans 11 residues. CDR1 is ENHRY, CDR2 SYGVKD, per germline. The CDR3 loop is CAISGGDEQYF. In DNA, the CDR3 is TGTGCCATCAGTGGGGGGGACGAGCAGTACTTC.

Written as DNA, the CDR3 is TGTGCCAGCAGCCAGGGCAGCATATACTACGAGCAGTACTTC. Translation: CASSQGSIYYEQYF. The V gene is TRBV6-2 or TRBV6-3, the J gene TRBJ2-5; D possibly corresponds to TRBD1 (5 bases). With the DNA end fitting TRBJ2-7 better, the J assignment may be wrong. The CDR3 spans 14 residues. Germline V gives CDR1 MNHEY, CDR2 SVGEGT.

At least ten counts were recorded for this clonotype. CDR3 nucleotide sequence: TGCAGTGGCCCCCCCGGGCAGCTTGCTAACTATGGCTACACCTTC. Amino acid sequence: CSGPPGQLANYGYTF. The chain joins TRBV20-1 to TRBJ1-2, with D unresolved. The CDR3 spans 15 residues. V lost 7 bases, J lost 0 bases, and 18 bases lay in between. Germline values: CDR1 DFQATT, CDR2 SNEGSKA (reference sequence).

The genes are TRBV5-1 and TRBJ2-5; 8 bases line up with TRBD2. CDR1 is SGHRS and CDR2 is YFSETQ in the germline V gene. V shed 2 bases, J shed 3 bases, and the junction held 6 bases outside the gene matches. This CDR3 is 15 amino acids long. In DNA, the CDR3 is TGCGCCAGCAGCTTTGCAGCGGGGGTCAAAGAGACCCAGTACTTC. Translating it yields CASSFAAGVKETQYF.

The chain couples TRBV7-2 to TRBJ1-5, with D tentatively TRBD1 (6 bases). Germline CDR1 SGHTA, CDR2 FQGNSA. The CDR3 sequence is 15 residues long. Trimming stripped 1 base from V and 4 bases from J, with 11 bases between. The CDR3: CASSLGGTQNQPQHF. The DNA of the CDR3 is TGTGCCAGCAGCTTAGGAGGGACACAGAATCAGCCCCAGCATTTT.

J is TRBJ2-3 and V is TRBV7-3; TRBD2 matches 12 bases. V gave up 4 bases and J gave up 6 bases; unmatched junction bases: 5. CDR1 and CDR2 from the germline V gene are SGHTA and FQGTGA. This CDR3 contains 15 residues. In DNA form, the CDR3 reads TGTGCCAGCAGCTCTGACGGACTAGCGGGGGATACGCAGTATTTT. Amino acid sequence: CASSSDGLAGDTQYF.

This sequence joins TRBV9 and TRBJ1-2; 9 nucleotides agree with TRBD1. CDR1 and CDR2 (germline): SGDLS, YYNGEE. The CDR3 extends over 16 amino acids. The ends lost 1 base at V and 0 bases at J; junction bases unmatched: 4. The CDR3 loop reads CASSVTGGLPNYGYTF. DNA of the CDR3: TGTGCCAGCAGCGTAACAGGGGGCCTCCCTAACTATGGCTACACCTTC.

DNA of the CDR3: TGTGCCAGCAGCCAGACTACTGGACTACTCACAGATACGCAGTATTTT. Protein sequence: CASSQTTGLLTDTQYF. The chain couples TRBV14 to TRBJ2-3; D perhaps matches TRBD2 (6 bases). Looked up from germline, CDR1 is SGHDN and CDR2 is FVKESK. This CDR3 is 16 amino acids long. V lost 3 bases to trimming and J lost 2 bases, with 15 bases between them. Looking up the rest from reference TRBV14 and TRBJ2-3 gives the full variable domain: EAGVTQFPSHSVIEKGQTVTLRCDPISGHDNLYWYRRVMGKEIKFLLHFVKESKQDESGMPNNRFLAERTGGTYSTLKVQPAELEDSGVYFCASSQTTGLLTDTQYFGPGTRLTVL.

The V call is TRBV5-1, the J call TRBJ1-2, with TRBD1 as a possible D gene (5 bases). Trimming removed 3 bases at V and 4 bases at J, with 31 bases between. Germline CDR1 and CDR2: SGHRS and YFSETQ. The CDR3 consists of 20 residues. The CDR3 loop is CASSSTLMAALEDDSYGYTF. Here the CDR3 DNA reads TGCGCCAGCAGCTCAACCCTAATGGCGGCTCTCGAAGACGACAGCTATGGCTACACCTTC.

The rearrangement joins TRBV6-6 to TRBJ2-7, with TRBD2 matching 7 bases. V dropped 3 bases and J dropped 7; count of bases not matched to a gene: 6. The CDR3 extends over 13 amino acids. Germline V CDR1 and CDR2: MNHNY, SVGAGI (reference sequence). CDR3 nucleotide sequence: TGTGCCAGCAGTTATGTGGGCGGGGGTGAGCAGTACTTC. Protein sequence: CASSYVGGGEQYF.

The V gene is TRBV6-2 or TRBV6-3, the J gene TRBJ2-1, with D perhaps matching TRBD1 (5 bases). The CDR3 is 14 residues long. Germline-derived CDR1 and CDR2 are MNHEY and SVGEGT. Trimming took off 7 bases at V and 1 base at J, with 11 bases between the two ends. The CDR3 coding sequence is TGTGCCAGCAACCTCCAGGGATCCTACAATGAGCAGTTCTTC. As protein: CASNLQGSYNEQFF.

The chain carries TRBV7-7 and TRBJ2-7, with D perhaps TRBD1 or TRBD2 (5 bases each). The CDR3 has 14 residues. V lost 5 bases and J lost 0, with 11 bases in between. Germline V gives CDR1 SSHAT, CDR2 FNYEAQ (reference sequence). The CDR3 DNA sequence: TGTGCCAGCAGCCGGGGACCCAACTCCTACGAGCAGTACTTC. Translating gives CASSRGPNSYEQYF.

This chain links TRBV11-2 with TRBJ1-1; D is ambiguous. The ends were cut back, 3 bases at V and 4 bases at J, with 18 bases in the middle. CDR3 size: 16 residues. The V gene's germline CDR1 is SGHAT and CDR2 FQNNGV. The CDR3: CASSFGRAEQVTEAFF. The CDR3 DNA follows: TGTGCCAGCAGCTTCGGGCGGGCAGAGCAAGTCACTGAAGCTTTCTTT.

This clonotype was counted between two and nine times. V is TRBV12-3 or TRBV12-4 and J is TRBJ2-3; D is tentatively TRBD1 or TRBD2 (5 bases each). The CDR3 consists of 14 residues. Trimming removed 6 bases at V and 10 bases at J, with 20 bases between. The CDR3: CASRTGTGMVAQYF. In DNA form, the CDR3 reads TGTGCCAGCAGAACCGGGACCGGTATGGTGGCGCAGTATTTT.